One and the same sample provided the 5 T cell receptor beta chains below, sequenced in a study of CD4 T cells in relation to SARS-CoV-2 and coronaviruses. The method was immunoSEQ multiplex PCR; TCRdb's version includes in-frame clones alone and lacks a portion of them. In the table there are tens of thousands of clones, about 90% of which are singletons. Sequenced: naive CD4+ T cells from PBMCs. Subset of the sample: naive CD4+ T cells isolated by negative enrichment. The receptors shown here come from an adult with COVID-19.

The chain employs TRBV9 and TRBJ1-2; D gene ambiguous. Trimming removed 1 base at V and 4 bases at J, with 11 bases between. The CDR3 is 14 residues long. The V gene's germline CDR1 is SGDLS and CDR2 YYNGEE. The CDR3 spells CASSVRADFYGYTF. For the CDR3, the DNA is TGTGCCAGCAGCGTACGAGCAGATTTCTATGGCTACACCTTC.

The chain recombines TRBV5-1 with TRBJ2-5, with D unresolved. This CDR3 has 15 residues. The ends were cut back, 0 bases at V and 5 bases at J, with 14 bases in the middle. The V gene's germline CDR1 is SGHRS and CDR2 YFSETQ. In nucleotides, the CDR3 is TGCGCCAGCAGCTTGGGGAAGGGTAGTTGGGAGACCCAGTACTTC. Protein: CASSLGKGSWETQYF.

This chain joins TRBV4-2 and TRBJ1-2; maybe TRBD1 (5 bases). With 4 bases removed from V and 0 bases from J, the gap between germline ends came to 15 bases. The germline gives CDR1 LGHNA, CDR2 YNFKEQ. This CDR3 is 16 amino acids long. Here the CDR3 DNA reads TGTGCCAGCAGCCCTGGGGTAAGGGGCCCTAACTATGGCTACACCTTC. Translation: CASSPGVRGPNYGYTF.

The genes are TRBV7-2 and TRBJ2-1; the match to TRBD2 covers 12 bases. Germline CDR1 SGHTA, CDR2 FQGNSA. V lost 5 bases to trimming and J lost 7 bases; unmatched junction nucleotides: 9. CDR3 length: 16 amino acids. The chain's CDR3 is CASSPALAGGQNEQFF. The CDR3, as DNA: TGTGCCAGCAGCCCGGCCCTAGCGGGAGGGCAAAATGAGCAGTTCTTC. Together with reference TRBV7-2 and TRBJ2-1, the CDR3 gives the full variable domain: GAGVSQSPSNKVTEKGKDVELRCDPISGHTALYWYRQSLGQGLEFLIYFQGNSAPDKSGLPSDRFSAERTGGSVSTLTIQRTQQEDSAVYLCASSPALAGGQNEQFFGPGTRLTVL.

CDR3 bases: TGCAGTGCTAGAGGGGAGACCCAGTACTTC. It specifies CSARGETQYF. This chain links TRBV20-1 with TRBJ2-5, with D unclear. The CDR3 has 10 residues. Germline V gives CDR1 DFQATT, CDR2 SNEGSKA (reference sequence). The V end was cut by 1 base, the J end by 5 bases, with 2 bases between.